This T cell receptor (beta chain) comes out of a study of blood T cell repertoires in COVID-19. Study-level background: PBMCs, B-cell-depleted T cells, or T cells provided the cDNA or gDNA that made up the material.

Data came from immunoSEQ multiplex PCR; TCRdb stores just in-frame clones and leaves some out. The repertoire holds over 100,000 clones, with approximately 84% as singletons. V was pared by 3 bases and J by 0 bases, with 6 bases between. From germline, CDR1 is MNHEY and CDR2 SMNVEV (reference sequence). The CDR3 length is 15 residues. The specimen was peripheral blood. The sequence derives from a man in his forties or fifties with active or convalescent COVID-19. The gene calls are TRBV27 and TRBJ2-6; no reliable D call. The CDR3 sequence is CASSFTRSGANVLTF. CDR3 in DNA: TGTGCCAGCAGTTTTACTCGCTCTGGGGCCAACGTCCTGACTTTC.